The entry below gives a single T cell receptor beta chain sequence along with its context. The antigen is unknown. CDR1 and CDR2 (germline): SEHNR, FQNEAQ (reference sequence). The CDR3 spans 15 residues. V lost 2 bases and J lost 1, with 11 bases in between. The data originate from a study of shared clonotypes between healthy human individuals. Study in general: CD8 memory received one plate per donor, CD8 naive two, CD4 memory three and CD4 naive three. Study-wide results and limits: Richness estimates generally favored naive over memory subsets.

TCRdb keeps only in-frame clones here, not all; method: immunoSEQ multiplex PCR. The data contain hundreds of thousands of clones, just over 90% of them singletons. Naive CD8 cells were CD45RO-negative, positively selected for CCR7, excluding terminally differentiated effector memory CD45RA+ cells. This rearrangement joins TRBV7-9 to TRBJ2-5, with D perhaps being TRBD1 or TRBD2 (5 bases each). Sequencing was done on a sample of naive CD8+ T cells sorted from blood. This TCR was sampled from a man aged 25-45 years in good health. CDR3 DNA: TGTGCCAGCAGCTTACCCGGGGCAGGCCAAGAGACCCAGTACTTC. Translating it yields CASSLPGAGQETQYF.